This TCR beta chain was captured by sequencing in a study of blood T cell repertoires in COVID-19. Study-wide context: PBMCs, B-cell-depleted T cells, or T cells provided the cDNA or gDNA that made up the material.

After removal of 4 bases from V and 6 bases from J, the junction contained 8 bases not matched to a gene. The germline V gene encodes CDR1 SGHAT and CDR2 FQNNGV. The CDR3 has 15 amino acids. Produced via immunoSEQ multiplex PCR; TCRdb's table is partial and in-frame only. The sample includes approximately 230,000 clones, about 87% of them seen just once. Patients from Seattle were sampled longitudinally, starting during active infection. The rearrangement uses TRBV11-2 and TRBJ1-1; 10 bases fit TRBD1. Sequencing used peripheral blood. The clonotype comes from a woman aged 25 to 39 with COVID-19, enrolled during active disease. CDR3 loop: CASSSPRDRGAEAFF. The CDR3 region has the DNA TGTGCCAGCAGCTCCCCGAGGGACAGGGGAGCTGAAGCTTTCTTT. Full variable domain (rest looked up from reference TRBV11-2 and TRBJ1-1): EAGVAQSPRYKIIEKRQSVAFWCNPISGHATLYWYQQILGQGPKLLIQFQNNGVVDDSQLPKDRFSAERLKGVDSTLKIQPAKLEDSAVYLCASSSPRDRGAEAFFGQGTRLTVV.